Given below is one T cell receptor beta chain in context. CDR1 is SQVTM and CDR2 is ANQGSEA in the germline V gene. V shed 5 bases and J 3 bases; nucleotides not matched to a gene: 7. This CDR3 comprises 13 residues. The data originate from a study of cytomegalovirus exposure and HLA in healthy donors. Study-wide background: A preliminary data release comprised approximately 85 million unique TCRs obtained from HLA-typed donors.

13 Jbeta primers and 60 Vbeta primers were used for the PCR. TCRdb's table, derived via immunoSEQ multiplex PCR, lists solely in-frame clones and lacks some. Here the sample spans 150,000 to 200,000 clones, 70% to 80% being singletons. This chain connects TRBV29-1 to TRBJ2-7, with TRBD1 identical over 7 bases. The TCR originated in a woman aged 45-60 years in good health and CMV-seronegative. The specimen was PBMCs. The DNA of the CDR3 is TGCAGCGTTCAGACAGGGACGTTCTACGAGCAGTACTTC. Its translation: CSVQTGTFYEQYF.